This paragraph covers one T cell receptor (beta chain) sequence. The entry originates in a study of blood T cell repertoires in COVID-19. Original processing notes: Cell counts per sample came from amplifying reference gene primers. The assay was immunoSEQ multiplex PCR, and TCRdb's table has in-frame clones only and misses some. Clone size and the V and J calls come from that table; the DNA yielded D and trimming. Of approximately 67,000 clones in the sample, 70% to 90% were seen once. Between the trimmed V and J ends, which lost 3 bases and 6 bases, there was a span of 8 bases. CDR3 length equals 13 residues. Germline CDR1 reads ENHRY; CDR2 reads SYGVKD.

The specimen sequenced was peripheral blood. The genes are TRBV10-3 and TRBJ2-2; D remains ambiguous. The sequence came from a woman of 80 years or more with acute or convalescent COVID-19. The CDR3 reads CAISEDIPGELFF. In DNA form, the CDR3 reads TGTGCCATCAGTGAAGACATACCCGGGGAGCTGTTTTTT.